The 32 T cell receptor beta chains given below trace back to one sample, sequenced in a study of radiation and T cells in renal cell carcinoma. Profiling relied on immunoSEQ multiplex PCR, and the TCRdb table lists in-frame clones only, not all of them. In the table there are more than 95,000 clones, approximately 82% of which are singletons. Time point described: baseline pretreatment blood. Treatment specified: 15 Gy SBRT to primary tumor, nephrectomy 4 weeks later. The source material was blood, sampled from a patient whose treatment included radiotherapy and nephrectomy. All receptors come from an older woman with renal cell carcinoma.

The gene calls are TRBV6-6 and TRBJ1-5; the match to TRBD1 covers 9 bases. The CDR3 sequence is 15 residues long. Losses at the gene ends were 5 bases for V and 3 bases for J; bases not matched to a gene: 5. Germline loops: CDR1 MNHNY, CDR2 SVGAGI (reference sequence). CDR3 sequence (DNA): TGTGCCAGCAGTCCGGGACAGGGAGACAATCAGCCCCAGCATTTT. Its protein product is CASSPGQGDNQPQHF.

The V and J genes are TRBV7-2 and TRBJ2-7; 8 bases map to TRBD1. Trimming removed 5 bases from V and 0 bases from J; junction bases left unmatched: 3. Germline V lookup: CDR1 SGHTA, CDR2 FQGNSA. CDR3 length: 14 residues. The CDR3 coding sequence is TGTGCCAGCAGCCGGACAGGGTCCTCCTACGAGCAGTACTTC. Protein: CASSRTGSSYEQYF.

The DNA of the CDR3 is TGCGCCAGCAGCCCAGGGACAGGGGTAGGAGGGAGCCTCAATGAGCAGTTCTTC. Residues: CASSPGTGVGGSLNEQFF. The chain has TRBV4-3 and TRBJ2-1; TRBD1 matches 10 bases. The CDR3 is made up of 18 amino acids. CDR1 is LGHNA, CDR2 YSLEER, per germline. The V and J ends lost 4 bases and 6 bases, in that order; junction bases with no gene match: 15.

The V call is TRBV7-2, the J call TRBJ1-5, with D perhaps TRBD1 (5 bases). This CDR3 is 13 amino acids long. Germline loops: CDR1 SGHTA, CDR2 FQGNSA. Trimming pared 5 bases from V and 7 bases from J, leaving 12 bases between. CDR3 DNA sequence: TGTGCCAGCAGCCGAATGAGGGACCAGCCCCAGCATTTT. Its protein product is CASSRMRDQPQHF.

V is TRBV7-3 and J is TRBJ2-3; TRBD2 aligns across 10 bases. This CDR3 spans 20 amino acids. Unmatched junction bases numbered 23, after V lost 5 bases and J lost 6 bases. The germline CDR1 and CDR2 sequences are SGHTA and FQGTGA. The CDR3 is CASSADPYPTLAGVWDTQYF. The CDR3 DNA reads TGTGCCAGCAGCGCCGACCCGTACCCCACCCTAGCGGGAGTTTGGGATACGCAGTATTTT.

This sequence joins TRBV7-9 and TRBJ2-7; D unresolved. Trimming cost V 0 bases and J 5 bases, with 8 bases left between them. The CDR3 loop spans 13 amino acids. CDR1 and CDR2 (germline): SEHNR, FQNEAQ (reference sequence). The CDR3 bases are TGTGCCAGCAGCTTAGCAGGGCGCCACGAGCAGTACTTC. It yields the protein CASSLAGRHEQYF. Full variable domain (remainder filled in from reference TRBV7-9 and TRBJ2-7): DTGVSQNPRHKITKRGQNVTFRCDPISEHNRLYWYRQTLGQGPEFLTYFQNEAQLEKSRLLSDRFSAERPKGSFSTLEIQRTEQGDSAMYLCASSLAGRHEQYFGPGTRLTVT.

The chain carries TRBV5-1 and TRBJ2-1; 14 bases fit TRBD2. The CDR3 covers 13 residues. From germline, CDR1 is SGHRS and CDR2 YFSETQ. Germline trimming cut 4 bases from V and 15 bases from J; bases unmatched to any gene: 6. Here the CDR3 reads CASSLGLAGDPFF. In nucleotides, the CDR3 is TGCGCCAGCAGCCTGGGACTAGCGGGAGACCCGTTCTTC.

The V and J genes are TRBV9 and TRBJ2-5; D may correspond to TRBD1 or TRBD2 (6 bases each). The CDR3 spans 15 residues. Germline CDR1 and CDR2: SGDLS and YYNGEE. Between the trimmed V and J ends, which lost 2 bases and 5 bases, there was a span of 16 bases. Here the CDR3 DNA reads TGTGCCAGCAGCGTTGGAGGGGGTCCCGGGGAGACCCAGTACTTC. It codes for CASSVGGGPGETQYF.

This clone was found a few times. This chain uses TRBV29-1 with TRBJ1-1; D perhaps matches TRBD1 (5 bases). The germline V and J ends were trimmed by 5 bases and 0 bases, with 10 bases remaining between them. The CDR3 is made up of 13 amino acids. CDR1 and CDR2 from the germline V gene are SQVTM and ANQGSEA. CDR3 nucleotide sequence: TGCAGCGTTCACAAGGGGATGAACACTGAAGCTTTCTTT. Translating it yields CSVHKGMNTEAFF. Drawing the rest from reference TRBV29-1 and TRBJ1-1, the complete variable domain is SAVISQKPSRDICQRGTSLTIQCQVDSQVTMMFWYRQQPGQSLTLIATANQGSEATYESGFVIDKFPISRPNLTFSTLTVSNMSPEDSSIYLCSVHKGMNTEAFFGQGTRLTVV.

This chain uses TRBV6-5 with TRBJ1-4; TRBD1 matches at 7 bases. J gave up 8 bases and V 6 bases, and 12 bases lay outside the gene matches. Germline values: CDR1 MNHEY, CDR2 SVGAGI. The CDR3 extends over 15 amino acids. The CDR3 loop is CASRTRTGSLEKLFF. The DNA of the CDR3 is TGTGCCAGCAGAACCCGGACAGGATCCCTGGAAAAACTGTTTTTT.

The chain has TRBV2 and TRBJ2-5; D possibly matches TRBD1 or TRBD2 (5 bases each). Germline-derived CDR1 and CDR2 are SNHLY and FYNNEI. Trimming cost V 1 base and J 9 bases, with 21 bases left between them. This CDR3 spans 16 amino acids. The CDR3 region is CASSEEGRFLGSAQYF. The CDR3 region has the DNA TGTGCCAGCAGTGAAGAGGGACGATTCTTGGGGTCGGCCCAGTACTTC. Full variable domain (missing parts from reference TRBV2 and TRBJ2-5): EPEVTQTPSHQVTQMGQEVILRCVPISNHLYFYWYRQILGQKVEFLVSFYNNEISEKSEIFDDQFSVERPDGSNFTLKIRSTKLEDSAMYFCASSEEGRFLGSAQYFGPGTRLLVL.

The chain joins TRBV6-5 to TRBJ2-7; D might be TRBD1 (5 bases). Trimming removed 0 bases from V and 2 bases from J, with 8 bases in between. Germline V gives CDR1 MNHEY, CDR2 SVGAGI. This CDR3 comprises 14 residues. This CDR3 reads CASSYSLTAYEQYF. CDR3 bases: TGTGCCAGCAGTTACTCGCTGACAGCCTACGAGCAGTACTTC.

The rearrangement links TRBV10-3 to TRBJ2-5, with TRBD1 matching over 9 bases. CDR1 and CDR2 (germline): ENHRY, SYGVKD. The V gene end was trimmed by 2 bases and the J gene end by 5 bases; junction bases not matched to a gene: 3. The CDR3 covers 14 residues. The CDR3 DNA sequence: TGTGCCATCAGTGAGACAGGGGGCCTGGAGACCCAGTACTTC. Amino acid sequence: CAISETGGLETQYF.

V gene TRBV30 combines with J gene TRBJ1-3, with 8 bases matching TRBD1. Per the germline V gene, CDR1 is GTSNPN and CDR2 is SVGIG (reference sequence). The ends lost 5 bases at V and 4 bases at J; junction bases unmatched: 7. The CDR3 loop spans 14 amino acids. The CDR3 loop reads CAWDRTGSGNTIYF. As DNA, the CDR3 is TGTGCCTGGGATAGGACAGGGTCCGGAAACACCATATATTTT. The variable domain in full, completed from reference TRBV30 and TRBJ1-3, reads SQTIHQWPATLVQPVGSPLSLECTVEGTSNPNLYWYRQAAGRGLQLLFYSVGIGQISSEVPQNLSASRPQDRQFILSSKKLLLSDSGFYLCAWDRTGSGNTIYFGEGSWLTVV.

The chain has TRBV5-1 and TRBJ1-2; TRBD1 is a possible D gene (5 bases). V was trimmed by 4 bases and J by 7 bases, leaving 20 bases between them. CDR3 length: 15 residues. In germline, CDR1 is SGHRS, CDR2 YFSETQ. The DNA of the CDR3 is TGCGCCAGCAGCCCCGGGGCGGTTTATGTCGGTGGCTACACCTTC. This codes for CASSPGAVYVGGYTF.

For the CDR3, the DNA is TGTGCCAGCAGTTTATATCCAGGGAGGGTCGATCAGCCCCAGCATTTT. Its translation is CASSLYPGRVDQPQHF. This chain joins TRBV28 and TRBJ1-5; D is possibly TRBD1 (5 bases). V was cut by 1 base and J by 5 bases, with 15 bases left in between. In germline, CDR1 is MDHEN, CDR2 SYDVKM. The CDR3 length is 16 residues.

In DNA form, the CDR3 reads TGTGCCAGCAGCGTAGGTGGACAGGGTCCCTACGAGCAGTACTTC. It specifies CASSVGGQGPYEQYF. The J gene is TRBJ2-7, the V gene TRBV9; 8 bases align to TRBD1. CDR1 is SGDLS, CDR2 YYNGEE, per germline. The length of the CDR3 is 15 residues. The V and J ends lost 0 bases and 2 bases, in that order; junction bases with no gene match: 4. Based on the CDR3 plus reference TRBV9 and TRBJ2-7, the full variable domain is DSGVTQTPKHLITATGQRVTLRCSPRSGDLSVYWYQQSLDQGLQFLIQYYNGEERAKGNILERFSAQQFPDLHSELNLSSLELGDSALYFCASSVGGQGPYEQYFGPGTRLTVT.

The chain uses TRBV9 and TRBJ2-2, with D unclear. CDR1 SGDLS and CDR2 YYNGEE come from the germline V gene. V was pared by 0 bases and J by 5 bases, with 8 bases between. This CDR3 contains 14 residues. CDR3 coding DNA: TGTGCCAGCAGCGTAGGAAGGACGACCGGGGAGCTGTTTTTT. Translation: CASSVGRTTGELFF.

The CDR3 DNA sequence: TGTGCCAGCAGTTTAGTAAACAGGGGGCTTATCACTGAAGCTTTCTTT. The encoded protein is CASSLVNRGLITEAFF. This chain connects TRBV27 to TRBJ1-1; the match to TRBD1 covers 9 bases. The ends lost 2 bases at V and 4 bases at J; junction bases unmatched: 8. The germline CDR1 and CDR2 sequences are MNHEY and SMNVEV (reference sequence). CDR3 length: 16 residues.

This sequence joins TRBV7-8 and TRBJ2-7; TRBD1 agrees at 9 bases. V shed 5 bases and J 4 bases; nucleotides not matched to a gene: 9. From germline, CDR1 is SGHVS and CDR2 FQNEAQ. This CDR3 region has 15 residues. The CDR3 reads CASSQAGTGLYEQYF. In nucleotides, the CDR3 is TGTGCCAGCAGCCAGGCCGGGACAGGGTTGTACGAGCAGTACTTC.

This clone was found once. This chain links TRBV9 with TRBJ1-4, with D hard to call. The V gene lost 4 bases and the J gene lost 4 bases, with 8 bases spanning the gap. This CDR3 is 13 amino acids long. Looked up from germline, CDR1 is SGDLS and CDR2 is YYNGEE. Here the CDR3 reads CASSPDGNEKLFF. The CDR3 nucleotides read TGTGCCAGCAGCCCCGACGGTAATGAAAAACTGTTTTTT.

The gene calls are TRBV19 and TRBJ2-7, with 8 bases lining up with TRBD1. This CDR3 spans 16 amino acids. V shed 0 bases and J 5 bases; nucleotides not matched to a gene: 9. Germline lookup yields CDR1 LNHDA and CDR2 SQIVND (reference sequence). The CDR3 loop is CASSIDLAGGRNEQYF. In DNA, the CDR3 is TGTGCCAGTAGTATAGATTTGGCAGGGGGCAGGAACGAGCAGTACTTC.

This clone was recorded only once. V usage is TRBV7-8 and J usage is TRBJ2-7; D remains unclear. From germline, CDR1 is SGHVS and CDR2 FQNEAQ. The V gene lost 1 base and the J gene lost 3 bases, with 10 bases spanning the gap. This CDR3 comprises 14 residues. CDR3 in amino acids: CASSLDAGVYEQYF. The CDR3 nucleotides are TGTGCCAGCAGCTTAGATGCAGGAGTCTACGAGCAGTACTTC.

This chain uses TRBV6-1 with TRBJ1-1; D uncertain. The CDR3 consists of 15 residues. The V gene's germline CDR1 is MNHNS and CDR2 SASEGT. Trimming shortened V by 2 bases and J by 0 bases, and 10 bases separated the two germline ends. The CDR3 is CASSEFVELNTEAFF. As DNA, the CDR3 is TGTGCCAGCAGTGAATTTGTGGAACTGAACACTGAAGCTTTCTTT.

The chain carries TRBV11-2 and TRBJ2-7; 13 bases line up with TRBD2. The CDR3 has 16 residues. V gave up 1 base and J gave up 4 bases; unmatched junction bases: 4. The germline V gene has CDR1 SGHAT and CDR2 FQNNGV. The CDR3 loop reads CASSLGTSGSSYEQYF. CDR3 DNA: TGTGCCAGCAGCTTAGGGACTAGCGGGAGCTCTTACGAGCAGTACTTC.

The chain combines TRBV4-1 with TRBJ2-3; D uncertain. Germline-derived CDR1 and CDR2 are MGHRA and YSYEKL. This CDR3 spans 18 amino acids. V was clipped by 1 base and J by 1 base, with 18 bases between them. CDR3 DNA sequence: TGCGCCAGCAGCCAAGTCGGACCGACTCCCGGACGCACAGATACGCAGTATTTT. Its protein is CASSQVGPTPGRTDTQYF.

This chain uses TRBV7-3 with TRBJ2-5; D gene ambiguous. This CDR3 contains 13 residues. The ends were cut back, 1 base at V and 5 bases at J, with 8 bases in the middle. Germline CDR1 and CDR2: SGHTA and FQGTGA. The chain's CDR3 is CASSLNLGETQYF. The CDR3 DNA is TGTGCCAGCAGCTTAAATTTGGGGGAGACCCAGTACTTC.

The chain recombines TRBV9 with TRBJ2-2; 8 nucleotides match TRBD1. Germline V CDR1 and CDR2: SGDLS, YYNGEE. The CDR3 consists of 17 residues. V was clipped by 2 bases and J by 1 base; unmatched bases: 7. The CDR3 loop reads CASSVRQGAGNTGELFF. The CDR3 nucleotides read TGTGCCAGCAGCGTCCGCCAGGGGGCCGGGAACACCGGGGAGCTGTTTTTT.

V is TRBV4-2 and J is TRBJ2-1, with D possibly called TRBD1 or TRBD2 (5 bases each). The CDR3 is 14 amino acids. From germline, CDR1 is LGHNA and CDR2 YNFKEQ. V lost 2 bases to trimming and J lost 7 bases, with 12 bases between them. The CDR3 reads CASSQRDPGNEQFF. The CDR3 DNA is TGTGCCAGCAGCCAAAGGGACCCGGGGAATGAGCAGTTCTTC.

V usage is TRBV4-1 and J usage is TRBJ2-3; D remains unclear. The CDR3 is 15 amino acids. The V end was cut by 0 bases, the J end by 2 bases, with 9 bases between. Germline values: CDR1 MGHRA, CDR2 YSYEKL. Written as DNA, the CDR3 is TGCGCCAGCAGCCAAGAAAGACAAGACACAGATACGCAGTATTTT. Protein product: CASSQERQDTDTQYF.

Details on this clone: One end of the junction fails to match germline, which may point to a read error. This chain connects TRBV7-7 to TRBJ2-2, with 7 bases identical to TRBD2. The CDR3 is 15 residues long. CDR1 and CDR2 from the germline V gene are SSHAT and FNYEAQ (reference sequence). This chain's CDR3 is CASSYLAGVGGELFF. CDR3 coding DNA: TGTGCTAGCAGCTACCTGGCGGGAGTCGGCGGGGAGCTGTTTTTT.

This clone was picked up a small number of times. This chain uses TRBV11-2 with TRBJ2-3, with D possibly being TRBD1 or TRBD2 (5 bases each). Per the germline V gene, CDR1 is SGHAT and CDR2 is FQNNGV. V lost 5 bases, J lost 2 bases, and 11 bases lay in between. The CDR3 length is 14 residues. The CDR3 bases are TGTGCCAGCAGCCCTTGGGGGTACACAGATACGCAGTATTTT. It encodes CASSPWGYTDTQYF.